The subject of this entry is one T cell receptor beta chain. This entry comes from a study of T cell responses to AZD1222 COVID-19 vaccine. This CDR3 is built from 15 residues. Between the trimmed V and J ends, which lost 2 bases and 7 bases, there was a span of 19 bases. Germline-derived CDR1 and CDR2 are SGHNT and YYREEE (reference sequence). Profiled with immunoSEQ multiplex PCR; TCRdb holds only in-frame clones, not every one. The sample holds 150,000 to 200,000 clones, approximately 94% seen once. V is TRBV5-4 and J is TRBJ2-7; TRBD1 or TRBD2 may be the D gene (6 bases each). Sequenced here: peripheral blood, sampled on day 0 of AZD1222 vaccination. The receptor was derived from an adult in good health. This CDR3 reads CASSFRGGSWGEQYF. The CDR3, as DNA: TGTGCCAGCAGCTTCAGGGGAGGATCTTGGGGGGAGCAGTACTTC.